This paragraph covers one TCR beta chain sequence. Antigen specificity is unknown. This sample stems from a study of PD-1 blockade in classical Hodgkin lymphoma. Study-wide results and caveats: Any patient who commenced nivolumab under 1 year after ASCT was excluded.

With 4 bases removed from V and 4 bases from J, the gap between germline ends came to 20 bases. The CDR3 spans 16 residues. CDR1 is SGHRS and CDR2 is YFSETQ in the germline V gene. Using immunoSEQ multiplex PCR, the repertoire was profiled, and TCRdb retains in-frame clones only, with some absent. The sample consists of about 15,000 clones, around four fifths of them appearing once. Relapses following autologous stem cell transplantation were seen in all patients, with brentuximab vedotin exposure varying. This chain joins TRBV5-1 and TRBJ2-5; no reliable D call. The source of this sequence is a human donor with classical Hodgkin lymphoma. The sample in question was peripheral blood mononuclear cells (PBMCs), obtained before the second cycle of nivolumab. CDR3 loop: CASSLFSGVEGETQYF. In DNA form, the CDR3 reads TGCGCCAGCAGCCTTTTCTCTGGGGTGGAAGGAGAGACCCAGTACTTC.